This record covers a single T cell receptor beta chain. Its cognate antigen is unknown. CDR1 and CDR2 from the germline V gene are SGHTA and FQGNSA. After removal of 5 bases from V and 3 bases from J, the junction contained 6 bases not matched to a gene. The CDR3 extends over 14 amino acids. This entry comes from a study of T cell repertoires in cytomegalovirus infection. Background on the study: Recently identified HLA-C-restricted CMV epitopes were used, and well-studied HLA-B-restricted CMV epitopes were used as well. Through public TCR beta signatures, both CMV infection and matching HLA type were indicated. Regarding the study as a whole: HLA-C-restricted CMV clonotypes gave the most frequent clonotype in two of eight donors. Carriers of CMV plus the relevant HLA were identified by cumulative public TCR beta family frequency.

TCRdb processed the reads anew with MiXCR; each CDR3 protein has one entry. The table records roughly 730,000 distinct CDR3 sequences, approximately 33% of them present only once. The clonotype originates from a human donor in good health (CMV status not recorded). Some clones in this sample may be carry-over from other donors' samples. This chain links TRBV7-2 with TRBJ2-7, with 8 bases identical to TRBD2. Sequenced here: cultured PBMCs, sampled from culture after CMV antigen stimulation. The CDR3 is CASSELAVFYEQYF. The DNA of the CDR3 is TGTGCCAGCAGCGAACTAGCGGTATTCTACGAGCAGTACTTC.